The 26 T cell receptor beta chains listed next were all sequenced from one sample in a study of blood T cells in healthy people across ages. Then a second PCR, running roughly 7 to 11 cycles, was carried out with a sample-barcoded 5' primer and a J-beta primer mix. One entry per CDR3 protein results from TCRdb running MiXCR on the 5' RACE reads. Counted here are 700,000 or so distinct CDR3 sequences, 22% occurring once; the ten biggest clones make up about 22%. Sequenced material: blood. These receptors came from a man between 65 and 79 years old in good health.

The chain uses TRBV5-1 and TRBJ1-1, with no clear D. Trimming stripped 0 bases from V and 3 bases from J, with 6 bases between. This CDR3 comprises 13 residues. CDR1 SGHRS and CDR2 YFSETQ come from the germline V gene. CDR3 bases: TGCGCCAGCAGCTTGGGCCTTCACACTGAAGCTTTCTTT. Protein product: CASSLGLHTEAFF. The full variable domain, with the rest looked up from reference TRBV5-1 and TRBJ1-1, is KAGVTQTPRYLIKTRGQQVTLSCSPISGHRSVSWYQQTPGQGLQFLFEYFSETQRNKGNFPGRFSGRQFSNSRSEMNVSTLELGDSALYLCASSLGLHTEAFFGQGTRLTVV.

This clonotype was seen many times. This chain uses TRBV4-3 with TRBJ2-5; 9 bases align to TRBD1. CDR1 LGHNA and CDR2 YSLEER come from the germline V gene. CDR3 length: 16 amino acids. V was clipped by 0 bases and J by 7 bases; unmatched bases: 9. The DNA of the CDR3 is TGCGCCAGCAGCCAAGAAGCCGGGACAGGGCGTGGGACCCAGTACTTC. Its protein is CASSQEAGTGRGTQYF.

The CDR3 DNA reads as TGTGCCAGCAGCCCGGGGACACCCGCTCATGGCTACACCTTC. It codes for CASSPGTPAHGYTF. The J gene is TRBJ1-2, the V gene TRBV7-9; the D gene is possibly TRBD1 (6 bases). Deletions cut 5 bases from V and 6 bases from J, with 16 bases between. CDR1 and CDR2 from the germline V gene are SEHNR and FQNEAQ (reference sequence). The CDR3 is 14 amino acids.

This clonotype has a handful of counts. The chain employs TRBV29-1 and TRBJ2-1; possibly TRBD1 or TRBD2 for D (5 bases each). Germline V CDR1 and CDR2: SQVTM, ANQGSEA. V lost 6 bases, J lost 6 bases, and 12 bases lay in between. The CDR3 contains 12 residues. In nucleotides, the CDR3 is TGCAGCGTGGTGGTTGGGGGCAATGAGCAGTTCTTC. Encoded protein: CSVVVGGNEQFF.

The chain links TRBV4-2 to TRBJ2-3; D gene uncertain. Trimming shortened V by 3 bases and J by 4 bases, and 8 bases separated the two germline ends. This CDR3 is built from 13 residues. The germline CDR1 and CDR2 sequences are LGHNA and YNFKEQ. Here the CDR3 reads CASSQGYADTQYF. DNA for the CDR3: TGTGCCAGCAGCCAGGGGTATGCAGATACGCAGTATTTT.

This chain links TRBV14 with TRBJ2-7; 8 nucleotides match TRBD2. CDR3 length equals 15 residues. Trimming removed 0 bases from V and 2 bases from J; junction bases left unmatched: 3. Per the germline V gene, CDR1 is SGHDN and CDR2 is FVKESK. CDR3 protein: CASSQDPGGTYEQYF. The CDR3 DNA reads TGTGCCAGCAGCCAAGATCCGGGGGGGACCTACGAGCAGTACTTC.

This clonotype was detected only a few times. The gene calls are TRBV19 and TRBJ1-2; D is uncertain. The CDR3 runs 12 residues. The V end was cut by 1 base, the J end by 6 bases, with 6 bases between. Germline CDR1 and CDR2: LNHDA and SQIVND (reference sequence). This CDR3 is CASSIAGDGYTF. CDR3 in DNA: TGTGCCAGTAGTATAGCCGGGGATGGCTACACCTTC.

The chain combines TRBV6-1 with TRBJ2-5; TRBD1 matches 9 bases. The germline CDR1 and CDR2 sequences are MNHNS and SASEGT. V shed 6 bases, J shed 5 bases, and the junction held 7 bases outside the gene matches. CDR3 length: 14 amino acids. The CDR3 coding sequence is TGTGCCAGCAGAGGACAGGGGTTAGTGGAGACCCAGTACTTC. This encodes CASRGQGLVETQYF.

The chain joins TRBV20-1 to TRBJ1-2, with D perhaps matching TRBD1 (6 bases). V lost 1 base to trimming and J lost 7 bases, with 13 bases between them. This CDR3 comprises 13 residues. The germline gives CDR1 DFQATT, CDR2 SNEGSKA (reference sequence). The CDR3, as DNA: TGCAGTGCTAGAGCACAGGGAGATCGTGGCTACACCTTC. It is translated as CSARAQGDRGYTF.

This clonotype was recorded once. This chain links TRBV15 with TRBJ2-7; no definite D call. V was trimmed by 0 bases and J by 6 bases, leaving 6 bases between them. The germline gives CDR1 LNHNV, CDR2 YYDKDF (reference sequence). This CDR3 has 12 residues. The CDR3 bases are TGTGCCACCAGCAGAGATGGGCTCGAGCAGTACGTC. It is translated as CATSRDGLEQYV.

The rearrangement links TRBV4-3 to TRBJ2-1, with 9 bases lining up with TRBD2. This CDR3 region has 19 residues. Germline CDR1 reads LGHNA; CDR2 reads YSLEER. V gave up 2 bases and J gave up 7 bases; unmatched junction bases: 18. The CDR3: CASSQTDPILSGRGNEQFF. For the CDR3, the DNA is TGCGCCAGCAGCCAAACTGACCCCATTCTTAGCGGGAGAGGTAATGAGCAGTTCTTC.

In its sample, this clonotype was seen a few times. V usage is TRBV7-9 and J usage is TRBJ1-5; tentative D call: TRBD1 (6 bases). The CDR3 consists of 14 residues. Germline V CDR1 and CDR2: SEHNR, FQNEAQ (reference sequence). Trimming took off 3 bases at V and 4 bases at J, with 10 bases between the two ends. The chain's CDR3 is CASSLTGVNQPQHF. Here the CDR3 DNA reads TGTGCCAGCAGCTTGACAGGCGTAAATCAGCCCCAGCATTTT.

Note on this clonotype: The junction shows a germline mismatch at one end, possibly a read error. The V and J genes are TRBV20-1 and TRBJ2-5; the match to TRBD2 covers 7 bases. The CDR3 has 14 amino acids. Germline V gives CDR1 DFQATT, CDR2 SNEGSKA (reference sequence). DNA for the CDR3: TGCAGTGCTAGGATGACTAGCAATCTGGAGACCCAGCACTTC. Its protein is CSARMTSNLETQHF.

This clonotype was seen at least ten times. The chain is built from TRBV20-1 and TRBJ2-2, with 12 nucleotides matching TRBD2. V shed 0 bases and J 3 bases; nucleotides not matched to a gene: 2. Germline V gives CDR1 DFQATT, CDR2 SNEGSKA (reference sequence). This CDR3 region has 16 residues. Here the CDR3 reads CSARELAGGHTGELFF. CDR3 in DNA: TGCAGTGCTAGAGAACTAGCGGGAGGTCACACCGGGGAGCTGTTTTTT.

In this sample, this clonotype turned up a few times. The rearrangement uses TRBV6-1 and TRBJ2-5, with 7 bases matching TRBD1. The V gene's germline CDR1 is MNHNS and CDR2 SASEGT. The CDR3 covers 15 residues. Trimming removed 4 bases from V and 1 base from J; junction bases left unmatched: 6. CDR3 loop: CASSGSQGIQETQYF. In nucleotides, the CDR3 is TGTGCCAGCAGTGGATCACAGGGGATCCAAGAGACCCAGTACTTC.

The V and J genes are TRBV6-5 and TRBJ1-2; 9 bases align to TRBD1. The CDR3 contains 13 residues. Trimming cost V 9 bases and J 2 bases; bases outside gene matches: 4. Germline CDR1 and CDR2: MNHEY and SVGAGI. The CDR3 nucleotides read TGTGCCAGTAGGACAGGGGCAAACTATGGCTACACCTTC. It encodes CASRTGANYGYTF.

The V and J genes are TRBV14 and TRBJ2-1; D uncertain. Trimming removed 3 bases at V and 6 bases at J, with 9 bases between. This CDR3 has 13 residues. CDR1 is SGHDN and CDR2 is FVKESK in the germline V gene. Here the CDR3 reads CASSQRSTNEQFF. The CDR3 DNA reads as TGTGCCAGCAGCCAGAGGTCGACCAATGAGCAGTTCTTC.

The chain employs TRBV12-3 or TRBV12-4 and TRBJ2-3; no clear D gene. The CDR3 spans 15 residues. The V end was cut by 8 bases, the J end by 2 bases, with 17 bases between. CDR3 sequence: CASHPRLGPTDTQYF. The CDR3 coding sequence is TGTGCCAGCCATCCCCGGCTGGGCCCCACAGATACGCAGTATTTT.

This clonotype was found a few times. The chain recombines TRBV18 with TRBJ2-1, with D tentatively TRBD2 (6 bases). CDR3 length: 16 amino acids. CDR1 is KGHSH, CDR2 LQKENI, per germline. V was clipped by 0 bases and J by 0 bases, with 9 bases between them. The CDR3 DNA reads TGTGCCAGCTCACCACCCGGCGGGATCTCCTACAATGAGCAGTTCTTC. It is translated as CASSPPGGISYNEQFF.

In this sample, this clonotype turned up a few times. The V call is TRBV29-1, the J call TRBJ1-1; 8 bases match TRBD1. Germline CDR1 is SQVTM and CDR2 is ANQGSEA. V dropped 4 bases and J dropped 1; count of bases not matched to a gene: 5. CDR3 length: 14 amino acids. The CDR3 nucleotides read TGCAGCGTTGGTGGACAGGGTGGGAACACTGAAGCTTTCTTT. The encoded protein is CSVGGQGGNTEAFF.

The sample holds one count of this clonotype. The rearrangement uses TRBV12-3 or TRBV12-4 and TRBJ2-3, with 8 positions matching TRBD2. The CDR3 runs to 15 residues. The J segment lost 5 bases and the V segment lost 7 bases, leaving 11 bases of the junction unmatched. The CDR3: CASKRTGGRRDTQYF. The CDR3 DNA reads TGTGCCAGCAAACGAACGGGGGGGAGAAGAGATACGCAGTATTTT.

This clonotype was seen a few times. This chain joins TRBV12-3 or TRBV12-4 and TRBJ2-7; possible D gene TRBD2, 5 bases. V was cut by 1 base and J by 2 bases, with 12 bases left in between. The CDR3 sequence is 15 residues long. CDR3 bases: TGTGCCAGCAGTTTAGGCAGACTATTAACCTACGAGCAGTACTTC. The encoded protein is CASSLGRLLTYEQYF.

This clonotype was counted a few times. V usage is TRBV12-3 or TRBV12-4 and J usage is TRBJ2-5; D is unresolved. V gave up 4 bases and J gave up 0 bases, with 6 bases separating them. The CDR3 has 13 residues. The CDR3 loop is CASSSRNQETQYF. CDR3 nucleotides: TGTGCCAGCAGTTCCCGGAACCAAGAGACCCAGTACTTC.

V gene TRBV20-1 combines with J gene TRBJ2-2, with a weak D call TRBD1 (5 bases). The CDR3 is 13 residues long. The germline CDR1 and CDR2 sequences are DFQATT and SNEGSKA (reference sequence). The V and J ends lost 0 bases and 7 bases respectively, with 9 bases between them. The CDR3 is CSARDRVGGELFF. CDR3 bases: TGCAGTGCTAGAGACAGGGTTGGCGGGGAGCTGTTTTTT.

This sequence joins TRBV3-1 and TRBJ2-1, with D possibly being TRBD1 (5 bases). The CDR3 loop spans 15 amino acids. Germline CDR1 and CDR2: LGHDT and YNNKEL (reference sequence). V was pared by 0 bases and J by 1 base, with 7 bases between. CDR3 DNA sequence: TGTGCCAGCAGCCAAGACCAGGGTTCCTACAATGAGCAGTTCTTC. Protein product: CASSQDQGSYNEQFF.

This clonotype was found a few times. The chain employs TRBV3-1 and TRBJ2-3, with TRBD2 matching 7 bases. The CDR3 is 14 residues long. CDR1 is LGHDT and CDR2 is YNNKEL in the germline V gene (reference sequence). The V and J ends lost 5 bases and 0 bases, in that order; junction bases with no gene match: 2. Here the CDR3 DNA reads TGTGCCAGCAGCGCGCGGGGGAGCACAGATACGCAGTATTTT. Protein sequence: CASSARGSTDTQYF.